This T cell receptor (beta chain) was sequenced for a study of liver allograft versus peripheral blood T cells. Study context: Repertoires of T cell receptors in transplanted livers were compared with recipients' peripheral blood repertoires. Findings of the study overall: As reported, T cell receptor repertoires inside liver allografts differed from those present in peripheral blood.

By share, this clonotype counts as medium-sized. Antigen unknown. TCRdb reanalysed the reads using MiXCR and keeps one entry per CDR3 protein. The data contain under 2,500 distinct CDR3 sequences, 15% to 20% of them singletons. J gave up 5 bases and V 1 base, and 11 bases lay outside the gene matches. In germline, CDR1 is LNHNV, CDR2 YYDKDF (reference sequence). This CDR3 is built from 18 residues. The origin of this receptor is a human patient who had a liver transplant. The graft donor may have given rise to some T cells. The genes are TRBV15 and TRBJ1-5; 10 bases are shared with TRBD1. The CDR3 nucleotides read TGTGCCACCAGCAGAGCTTGGACAGGGGGGCAGGGTTATCAGCCCCAGCATTTT. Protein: CATSRAWTGGQGYQPQHF.